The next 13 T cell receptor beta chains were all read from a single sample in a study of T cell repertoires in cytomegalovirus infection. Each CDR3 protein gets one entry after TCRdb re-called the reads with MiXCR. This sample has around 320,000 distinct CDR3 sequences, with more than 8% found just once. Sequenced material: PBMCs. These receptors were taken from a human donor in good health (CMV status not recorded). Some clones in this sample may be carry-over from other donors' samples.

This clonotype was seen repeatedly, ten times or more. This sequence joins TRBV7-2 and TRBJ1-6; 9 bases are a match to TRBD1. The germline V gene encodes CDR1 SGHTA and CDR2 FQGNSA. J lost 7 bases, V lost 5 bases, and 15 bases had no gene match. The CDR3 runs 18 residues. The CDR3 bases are TGTGCCAGCAGCGCCCGATTGACCGGGACAGGGCAGAATTCACCCCTCCACTTT. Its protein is CASSARLTGTGQNSPLHF. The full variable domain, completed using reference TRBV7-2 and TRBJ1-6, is GAGVSQSPSNKVTEKGKDVELRCDPISGHTALYWYRQSLGQGLEFLIYFQGNSAPDKSGLPSDRFSAERTGGSVSTLTIQRTQQEDSAVYLCASSARLTGTGQNSPLHFGNGTRLTVT.

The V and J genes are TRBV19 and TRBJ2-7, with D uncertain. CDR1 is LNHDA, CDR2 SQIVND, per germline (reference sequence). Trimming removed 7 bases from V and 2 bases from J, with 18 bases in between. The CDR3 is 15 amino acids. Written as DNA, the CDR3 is TGTGCCAGTACCCCTCGGACGGAGAATACCTACGAGCAGTACTTC. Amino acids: CASTPRTENTYEQYF.

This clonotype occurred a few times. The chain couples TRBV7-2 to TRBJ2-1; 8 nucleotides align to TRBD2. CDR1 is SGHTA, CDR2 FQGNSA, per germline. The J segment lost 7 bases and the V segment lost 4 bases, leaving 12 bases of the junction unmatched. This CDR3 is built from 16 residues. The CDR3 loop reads CASSSGKSGGQNEQFF. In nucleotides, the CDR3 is TGTGCCAGCAGCTCGGGGAAGTCGGGAGGGCAAAATGAGCAGTTCTTC.

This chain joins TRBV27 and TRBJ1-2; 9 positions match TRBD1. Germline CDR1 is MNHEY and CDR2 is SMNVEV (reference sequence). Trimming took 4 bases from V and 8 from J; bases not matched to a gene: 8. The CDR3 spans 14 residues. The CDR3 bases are TGTGCCAGCAGTTCGACCGGGACAGGGCACGGCTACACCTTC. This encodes CASSSTGTGHGYTF.

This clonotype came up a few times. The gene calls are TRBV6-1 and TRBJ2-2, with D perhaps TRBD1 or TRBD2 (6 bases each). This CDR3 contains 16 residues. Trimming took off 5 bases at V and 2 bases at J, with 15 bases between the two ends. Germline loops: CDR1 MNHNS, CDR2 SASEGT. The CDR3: CASSRTRGPNTGELFF. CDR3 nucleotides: TGTGCCAGCAGTCGAACCCGGGGGCCTAACACCGGGGAGCTGTTTTTT.

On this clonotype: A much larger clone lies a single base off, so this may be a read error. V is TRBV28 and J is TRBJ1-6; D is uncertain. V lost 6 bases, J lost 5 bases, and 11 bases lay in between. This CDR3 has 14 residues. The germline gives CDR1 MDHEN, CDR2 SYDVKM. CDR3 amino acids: CASRRSPDNSPLHF. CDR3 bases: TGTGCCAGCAGAAGGTCACCGGATAATTCACCCCTCCACTTT.

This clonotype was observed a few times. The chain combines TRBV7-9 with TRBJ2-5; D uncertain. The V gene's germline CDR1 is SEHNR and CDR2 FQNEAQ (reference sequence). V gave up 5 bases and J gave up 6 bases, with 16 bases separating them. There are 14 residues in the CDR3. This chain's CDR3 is CASSLTLAVQTQYF. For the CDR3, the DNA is TGTGCCAGCAGCCTTACTCTCGCAGTCCAGACCCAGTACTTC.

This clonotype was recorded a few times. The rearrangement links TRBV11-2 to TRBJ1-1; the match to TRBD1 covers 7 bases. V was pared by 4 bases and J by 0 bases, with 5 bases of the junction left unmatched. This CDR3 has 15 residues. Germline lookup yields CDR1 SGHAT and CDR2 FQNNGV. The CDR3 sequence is CASSSWTGLNTEAFF. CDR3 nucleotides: TGTGCCAGCAGCTCATGGACAGGACTGAACACTGAAGCTTTCTTT.

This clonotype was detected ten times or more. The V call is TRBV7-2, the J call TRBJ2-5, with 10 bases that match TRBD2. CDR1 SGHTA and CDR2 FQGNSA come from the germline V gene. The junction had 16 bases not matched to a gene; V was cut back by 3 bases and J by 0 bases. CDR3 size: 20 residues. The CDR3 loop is CASSFRFSWTSGPNQETQYF. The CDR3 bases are TGTGCCAGCAGCTTTCGTTTCTCCTGGACTAGCGGACCGAACCAAGAGACCCAGTACTTC. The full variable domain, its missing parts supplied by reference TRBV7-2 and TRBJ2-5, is GAGVSQSPSNKVTEKGKDVELRCDPISGHTALYWYRQSLGQGLEFLIYFQGNSAPDKSGLPSDRFSAERTGGSVSTLTIQRTQQEDSAVYLCASSFRFSWTSGPNQETQYFGPGTRLLVL.

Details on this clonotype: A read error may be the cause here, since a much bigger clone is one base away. This CDR3 is CASTTGTGGRTNQPQHF. In DNA form, the CDR3 reads TGTGCCAGCACCACCGGGACAGGGGGCAGGACGAATCAGCCCCAGCATTTT. This chain joins TRBV12-3 or TRBV12-4 and TRBJ1-5, with 12 nucleotides matching TRBD1. V dropped 7 bases and J dropped 4; count of bases not matched to a gene: 11. The CDR3 has 17 amino acids.

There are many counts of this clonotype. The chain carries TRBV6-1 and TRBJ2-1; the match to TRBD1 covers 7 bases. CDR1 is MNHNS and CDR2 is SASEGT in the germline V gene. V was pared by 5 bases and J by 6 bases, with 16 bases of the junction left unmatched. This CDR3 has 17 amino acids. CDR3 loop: CASSKFRTGRIPNEQFF. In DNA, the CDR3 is TGTGCCAGCAGTAAGTTCCGGACAGGTCGAATTCCCAATGAGCAGTTCTTC.

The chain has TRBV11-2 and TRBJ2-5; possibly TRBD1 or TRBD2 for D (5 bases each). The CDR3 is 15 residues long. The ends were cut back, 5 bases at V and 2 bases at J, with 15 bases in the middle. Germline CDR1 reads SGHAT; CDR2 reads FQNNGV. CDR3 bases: TGTGCCAGCAGCCCGGGGAGAGGGGTGCAAGAGACCCAGTACTTC. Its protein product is CASSPGRGVQETQYF.

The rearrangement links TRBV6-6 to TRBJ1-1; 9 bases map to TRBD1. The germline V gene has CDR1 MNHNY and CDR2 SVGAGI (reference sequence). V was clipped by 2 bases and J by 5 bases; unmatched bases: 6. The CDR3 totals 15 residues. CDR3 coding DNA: TGTGCCAGCAGTTACATACAGACAGGGGGGACTGAAGCTTTCTTT. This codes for CASSYIQTGGTEAFF.